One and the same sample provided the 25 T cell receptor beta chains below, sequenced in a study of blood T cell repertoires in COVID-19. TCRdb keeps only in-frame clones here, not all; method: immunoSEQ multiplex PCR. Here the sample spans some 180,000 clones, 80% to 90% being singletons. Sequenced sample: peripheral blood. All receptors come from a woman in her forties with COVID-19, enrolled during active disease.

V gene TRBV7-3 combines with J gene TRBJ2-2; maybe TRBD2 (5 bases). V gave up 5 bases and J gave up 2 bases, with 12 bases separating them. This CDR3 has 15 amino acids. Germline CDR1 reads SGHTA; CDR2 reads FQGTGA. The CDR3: CASSPGNQNTGELFF. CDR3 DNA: TGTGCCAGCAGCCCCGGGAACCAAAACACCGGGGAGCTGTTTTTT. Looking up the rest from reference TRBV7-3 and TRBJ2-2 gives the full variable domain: GAGVSQTPSNKVTEKGKYVELRCDPISGHTALYWYRQSLGQGPEFLIYFQGTGAADDSGLPNDRFFAVRPEGSVSTLKIQRTERGDSAVYLCASSPGNQNTGELFFGEGSRLTVL.

The CDR3 region has the DNA TGTGCCAGCAGCCACGGGACAGGGGTAGGCTACACCTTC. Amino acid sequence: CASSHGTGVGYTF. The chain combines TRBV14 with TRBJ1-2; 10 bases are a match to TRBD1. V was clipped by 3 bases and J by 8 bases; unmatched bases: 3. In germline, CDR1 is SGHDN, CDR2 FVKESK. The CDR3 spans 13 residues.

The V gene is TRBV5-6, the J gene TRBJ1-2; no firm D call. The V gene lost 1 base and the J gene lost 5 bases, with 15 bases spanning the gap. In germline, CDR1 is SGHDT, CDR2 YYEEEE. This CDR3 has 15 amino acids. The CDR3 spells CASSLIWANQYGYTF. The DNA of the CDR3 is TGTGCCAGCAGCTTGATCTGGGCCAACCAATATGGCTACACCTTC.

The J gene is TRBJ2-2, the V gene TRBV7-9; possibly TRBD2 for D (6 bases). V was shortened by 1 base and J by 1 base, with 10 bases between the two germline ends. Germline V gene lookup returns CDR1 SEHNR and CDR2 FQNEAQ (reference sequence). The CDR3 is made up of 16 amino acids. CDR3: CASSLVISGNTGELFF. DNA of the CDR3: TGTGCCAGCAGCTTAGTTATTAGCGGGAACACCGGGGAGCTGTTTTTT.

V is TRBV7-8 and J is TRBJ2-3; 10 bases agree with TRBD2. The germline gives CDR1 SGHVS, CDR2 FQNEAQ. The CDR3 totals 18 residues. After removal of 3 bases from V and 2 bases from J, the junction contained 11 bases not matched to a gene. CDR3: CASSFSSGGARNTDTQYF. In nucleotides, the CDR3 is TGTGCCAGCAGCTTTTCCAGCGGGGGGGCCCGGAACACAGATACGCAGTATTTT.

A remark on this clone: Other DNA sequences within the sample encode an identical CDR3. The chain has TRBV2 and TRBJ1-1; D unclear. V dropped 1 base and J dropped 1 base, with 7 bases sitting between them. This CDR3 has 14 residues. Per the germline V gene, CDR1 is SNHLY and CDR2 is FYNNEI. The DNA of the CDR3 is TGTGCCAGCAGTGAAGTGGGCCAGAACACTGAAGCTTTCTTT. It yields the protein CASSEVGQNTEAFF.

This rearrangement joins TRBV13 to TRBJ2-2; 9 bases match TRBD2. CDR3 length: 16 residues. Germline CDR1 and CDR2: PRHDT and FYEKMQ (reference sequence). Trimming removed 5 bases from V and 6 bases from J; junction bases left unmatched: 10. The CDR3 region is CASSLNSGSISGELFF. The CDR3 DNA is TGTGCCAGCAGCCTGAATAGCGGGAGCATCTCCGGGGAGCTGTTTTTT.

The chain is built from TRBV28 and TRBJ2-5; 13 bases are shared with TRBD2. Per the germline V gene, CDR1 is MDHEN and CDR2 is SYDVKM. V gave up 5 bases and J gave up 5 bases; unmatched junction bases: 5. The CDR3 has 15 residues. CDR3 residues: CASSLGLAGVETQYF. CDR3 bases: TGTGCCAGCAGTCTCGGACTAGCGGGAGTGGAGACCCAGTACTTC.

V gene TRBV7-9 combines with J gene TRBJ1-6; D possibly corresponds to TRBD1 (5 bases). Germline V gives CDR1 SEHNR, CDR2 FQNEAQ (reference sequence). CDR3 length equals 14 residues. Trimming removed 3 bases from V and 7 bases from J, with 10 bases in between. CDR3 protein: CASSFAGRNSPLHF. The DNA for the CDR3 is TGTGCCAGCAGCTTCGCGGGACGCAATTCACCCCTCCACTTT.

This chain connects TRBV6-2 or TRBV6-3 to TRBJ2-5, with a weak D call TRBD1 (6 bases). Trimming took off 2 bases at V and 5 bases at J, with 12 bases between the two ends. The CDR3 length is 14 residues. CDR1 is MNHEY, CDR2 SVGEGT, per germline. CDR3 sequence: CASSYPGVLETQYF. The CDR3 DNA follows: TGTGCCAGCAGTTACCCAGGGGTTCTGGAGACCCAGTACTTC.

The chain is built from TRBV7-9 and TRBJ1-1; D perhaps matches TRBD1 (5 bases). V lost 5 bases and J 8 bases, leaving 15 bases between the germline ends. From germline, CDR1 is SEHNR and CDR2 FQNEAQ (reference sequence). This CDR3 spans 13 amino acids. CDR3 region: CASSAPLGGEAFF. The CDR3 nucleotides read TGTGCCAGCAGCGCCCCCCTTGGGGGGGAAGCTTTCTTT.

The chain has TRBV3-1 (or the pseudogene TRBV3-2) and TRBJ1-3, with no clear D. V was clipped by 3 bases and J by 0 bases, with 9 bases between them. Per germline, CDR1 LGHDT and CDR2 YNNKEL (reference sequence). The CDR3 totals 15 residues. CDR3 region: CASSHIGSSGNTIYF. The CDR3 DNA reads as TGTGCCAGCAGCCATATAGGGAGCTCTGGAAACACCATATATTTT.

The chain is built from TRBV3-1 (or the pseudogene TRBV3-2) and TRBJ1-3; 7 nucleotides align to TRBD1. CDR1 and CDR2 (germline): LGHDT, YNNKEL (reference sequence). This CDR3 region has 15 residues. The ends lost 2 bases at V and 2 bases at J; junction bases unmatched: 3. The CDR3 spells CASSQNGQAGNTIYF. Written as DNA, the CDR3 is TGTGCCAGCAGCCAAAATGGACAGGCTGGAAACACCATATATTTT.

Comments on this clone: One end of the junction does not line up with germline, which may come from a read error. CDR3 DNA: TGTGCCAGCAGTCGCTCGACCGGGACAGCTTCGAACTTC. Protein: CASSRSTGTASNF. V and J are TRBV6-5 and TRBJ2-4; 7 bases agree with TRBD1. Germline V CDR1 and CDR2: MNHEY, SVGAGI. CDR3 length: 13 amino acids.

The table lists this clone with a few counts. The chain's CDR3 is CASSPMEGTYEQYV. As DNA, the CDR3 is TGTGCCAGCAGCCCAATGGAGGGTACCTACGAGCAGTACGTC. The chain is built from TRBV5-6 and TRBJ2-7; D possibly corresponds to TRBD2 (6 bases). The V gene lost 4 bases and the J gene lost 2 bases, with 13 bases spanning the gap. From germline, CDR1 is SGHDT and CDR2 YYEEEE. The CDR3 has 14 residues.

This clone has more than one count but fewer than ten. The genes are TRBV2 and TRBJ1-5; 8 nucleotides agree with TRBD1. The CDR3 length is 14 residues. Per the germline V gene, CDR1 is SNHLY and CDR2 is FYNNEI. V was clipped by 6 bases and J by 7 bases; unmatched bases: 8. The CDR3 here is CASRLDRGFQPQHF. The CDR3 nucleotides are TGTGCCAGCAGGTTAGACAGGGGATTCCAGCCCCAGCATTTT.

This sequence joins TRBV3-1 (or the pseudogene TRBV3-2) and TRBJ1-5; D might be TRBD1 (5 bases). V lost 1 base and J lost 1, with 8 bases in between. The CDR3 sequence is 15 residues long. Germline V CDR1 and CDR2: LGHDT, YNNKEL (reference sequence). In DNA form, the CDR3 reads TGTGCCAGCAGCCAAGGACAGCTGAGCAATCAGCCCCAGCATTTT. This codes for CASSQGQLSNQPQHF.

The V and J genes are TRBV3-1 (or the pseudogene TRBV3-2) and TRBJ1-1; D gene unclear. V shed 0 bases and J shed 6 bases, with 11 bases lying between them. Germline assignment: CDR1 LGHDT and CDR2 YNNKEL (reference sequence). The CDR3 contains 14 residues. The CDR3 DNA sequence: TGTGCCAGCAGCCAAGATCGGTCGGGTCCTGAAGCTTTCTTT. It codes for CASSQDRSGPEAFF.

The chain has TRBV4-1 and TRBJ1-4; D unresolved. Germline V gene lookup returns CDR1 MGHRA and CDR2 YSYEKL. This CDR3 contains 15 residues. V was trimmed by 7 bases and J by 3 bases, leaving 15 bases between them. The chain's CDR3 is CASTKSAGSNEKLFF. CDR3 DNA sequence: TGCGCCAGCACCAAAAGTGCGGGTTCTAATGAAAAACTGTTTTTT.

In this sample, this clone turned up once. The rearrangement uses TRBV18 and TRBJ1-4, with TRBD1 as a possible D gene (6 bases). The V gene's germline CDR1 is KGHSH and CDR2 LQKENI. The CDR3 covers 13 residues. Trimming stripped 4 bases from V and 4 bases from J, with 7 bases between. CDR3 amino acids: CASSRQVNEKLFF. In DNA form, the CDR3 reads TGTGCCAGCTCACGACAGGTTAATGAAAAACTGTTTTTT.

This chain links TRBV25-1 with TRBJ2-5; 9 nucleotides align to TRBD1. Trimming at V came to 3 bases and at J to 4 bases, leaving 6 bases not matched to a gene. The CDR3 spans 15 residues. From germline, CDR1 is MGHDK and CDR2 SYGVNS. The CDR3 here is CASSEAGTGRETQYF. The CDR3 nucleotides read TGTGCCAGCAGTGAGGCCGGGACAGGGCGAGAGACCCAGTACTTC.

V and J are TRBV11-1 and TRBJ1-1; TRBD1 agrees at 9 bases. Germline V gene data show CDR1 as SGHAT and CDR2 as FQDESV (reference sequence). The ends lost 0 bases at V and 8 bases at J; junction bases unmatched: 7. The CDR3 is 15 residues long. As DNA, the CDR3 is TGTGCCAGCAGCTTAGCGCTCGGGACAGGGAACGAAGCTTTCTTT. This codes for CASSLALGTGNEAFF.

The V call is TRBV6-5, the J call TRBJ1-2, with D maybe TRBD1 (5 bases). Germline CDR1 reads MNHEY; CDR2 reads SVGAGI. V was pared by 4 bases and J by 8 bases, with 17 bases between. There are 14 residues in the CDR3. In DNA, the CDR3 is TGTGCCAGCAGTTTACGATGGCAGGGAGGAGGCTACACCTTC. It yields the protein CASSLRWQGGGYTF.

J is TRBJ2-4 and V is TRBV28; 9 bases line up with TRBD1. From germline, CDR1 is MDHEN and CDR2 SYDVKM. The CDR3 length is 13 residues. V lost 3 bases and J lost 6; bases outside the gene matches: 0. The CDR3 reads CASSLGQGNIQYF. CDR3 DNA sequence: TGTGCCAGCAGTTTGGGACAGGGAAACATTCAGTACTTC.

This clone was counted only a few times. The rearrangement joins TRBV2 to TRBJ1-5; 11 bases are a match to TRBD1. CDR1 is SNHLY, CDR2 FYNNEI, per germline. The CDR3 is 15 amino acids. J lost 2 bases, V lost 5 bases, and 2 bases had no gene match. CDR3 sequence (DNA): TGTGCCAGCAGTAAGGACAGGGGGCGCAATCAGCCCCAGCATTTT. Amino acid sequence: CASSKDRGRNQPQHF.